Listed here are 2 T cell receptor beta chains from one sample, sequenced in a study of vaccination and CD4 T cells after COVID-19. TCRdb reprocessed the PCR reads with MiXCR, giving one entry per CDR3 protein. The repertoire has approximately 23,000 distinct CDR3 sequences, around 49% of them found once; the top ten carry about 1%. This specimen consisted of CD4+ T cells from blood, obtained before SARS-CoV-2 vaccination. Receptors were obtained from a human donor who had recovered from COVID-19.

The chain carries TRBV7-2 and TRBJ2-3; a weak D match, TRBD1 (6 bases). The CDR3 consists of 13 residues. Germline V gene data show CDR1 as SGHTA and CDR2 as FQGNSA. V lost 5 bases and J lost 4, with 10 bases in between. Here the CDR3 DNA reads TGTGCCAGCAGCCTCAACAGGGCAGATACGCAGTATTTT. It codes for CASSLNRADTQYF.

This clonotype has a single count. The rearrangement links TRBV19 to TRBJ1-6; D unclear. CDR1 and CDR2 from the germline V gene are LNHDA and SQIVND (reference sequence). This CDR3 comprises 15 residues. V was clipped by 0 bases and J by 8 bases, with 11 bases between them. The CDR3 loop is CASSIDGDTHSPLHF. Here the CDR3 DNA reads TGTGCCAGTAGTATAGACGGTGACACACATTCACCCCTCCACTTT.